The 10 T cell receptor beta chains given below trace back to one sample, sequenced in a study of blood T cell repertoires in COVID-19. Libraries were prepared by immunoSEQ multiplex PCR; TCRdb keeps only in-frame clonotypes and omits some of them. The profile shows about 250,000 clones, about three quarters of them singletons. The sequencing sample was made of peripheral blood. These receptors all come from a woman of 80 years or more with acute or convalescent COVID-19.

The genes are TRBV19 and TRBJ2-1, with 7 bases lining up with TRBD2. The V segment lost 4 bases and the J segment 4 bases; nucleotides outside the gene matches: 19. This CDR3 comprises 19 residues. The germline gives CDR1 LNHDA, CDR2 SQIVND (reference sequence). CDR3 protein: CASSTRPTKAGDLYNEQFF. Written as DNA, the CDR3 is TGTGCCAGTAGTACGAGGCCCACTAAGGCGGGAGATTTGTACAATGAGCAGTTCTTC.

The chain is built from TRBV3-1 (or the pseudogene TRBV3-2) and TRBJ1-2, with D unclear. V lost 1 base and J lost 4, with 10 bases in between. CDR1 is LGHDT and CDR2 is YNNKEL in the germline V gene (reference sequence). This CDR3 has 14 residues. This chain's CDR3 is CASSQGGSPYGYTF. The CDR3 DNA is TGTGCCAGCAGCCAAGGAGGCTCTCCCTATGGCTACACCTTC.

This chain links TRBV9 with TRBJ2-5; D may be TRBD1 (7 bases). CDR3 size: 14 residues. CDR1 and CDR2 (germline): SGDLS, YYNGEE. V was trimmed by 0 bases and J by 5 bases, leaving 11 bases between them. The CDR3 here is CASSVEPGGETQYF. CDR3 bases: TGTGCCAGCAGCGTAGAGCCAGGGGGGGAGACCCAGTACTTC.

The J gene is TRBJ1-1, the V gene TRBV6-5, with a tentative D call TRBD1 (6 bases). The germline V and J ends were trimmed by 6 bases and 0 bases, with 14 bases remaining between them. The CDR3 runs to 15 residues. Germline loops: CDR1 MNHEY, CDR2 SVGAGI. The CDR3 nucleotides read TGTGCCAGCAGACGGAAGGACAGATTGAACACTGAAGCTTTCTTT. It specifies CASRRKDRLNTEAFF.

In this sample, this clone turned up once. The V call is TRBV29-1, the J call TRBJ2-5, with TRBD1 matching 7 bases. The germline gives CDR1 SQVTM, CDR2 ANQGSEA. V lost 3 bases, J lost 5 bases, and 6 bases stayed unmatched. CDR3 length: 13 residues. As DNA, the CDR3 is TGCAGCGTTGATTGGGGACAGCCGGAGACCCAGTACTTC. It yields the protein CSVDWGQPETQYF.

The chain joins TRBV30 to TRBJ2-3; TRBD2 matches at 11 bases. Germline V gene lookup returns CDR1 GTSNPN and CDR2 SVGIG (reference sequence). J gave up 4 bases and V 3 bases, and 9 bases lay outside the gene matches. The CDR3 is 16 amino acids. As DNA, the CDR3 is TGTGCCTGGAGCCCGGGACTAGCGGATTACTCAGATACGCAGTATTTT. Translated: CAWSPGLADYSDTQYF. Full variable domain (missing parts from reference TRBV30 and TRBJ2-3): SQTIHQWPATLVQPVGSPLSLECTVEGTSNPNLYWYRQAAGRGLQLLFYSVGIGQISSEVPQNLSASRPQDRQFILSSKKLLLSDSGFYLCAWSPGLADYSDTQYFGPGTRLTVL.

The chain joins TRBV10-3 to TRBJ1-1, with D tentatively TRBD1 (6 bases). V lost 4 bases to trimming and J lost 6 bases, with 15 bases between them. The CDR3 is 14 residues long. CDR1 and CDR2 from the germline V gene are ENHRY and SYGVKD. Here the CDR3 DNA reads TGTGCCATCAGTGGGACACAGGGAGGGGCTGAAGCTTTCTTT. Translating it yields CAISGTQGGAEAFF.

CDR3 residues: CASSVNYQPQHF. CDR3 in DNA: TGTGCCAGTAGTGTTAATTATCAGCCCCAGCATTTT. The chain recombines TRBV19 with TRBJ1-5; D remains unclear. The CDR3 spans 12 residues. Germline-derived CDR1 and CDR2 are LNHDA and SQIVND (reference sequence). V dropped 5 bases and J dropped 5 bases, with 7 bases sitting between them.

This clone was found once. The chain is built from TRBV10-3 and TRBJ1-5; no definite D call. CDR3 length: 12 residues. Germline lookup yields CDR1 ENHRY and CDR2 SYGVKD. Trimming removed 3 bases from V and 3 bases from J, with 3 bases in between. CDR3 sequence: CAISDNNQPQHF. The CDR3 DNA follows: TGTGCCATCAGTGACAACAATCAGCCCCAGCATTTT.

V and J are TRBV9 and TRBJ1-4, with TRBD1 as a possible D gene (6 bases). The CDR3 runs to 16 residues. Germline V lookup: CDR1 SGDLS, CDR2 YYNGEE. Trimming pared 4 bases from V and 4 bases from J, leaving 17 bases between. CDR3 in amino acids: CASSSTPTGRNEKLFF. The CDR3 region has the DNA TGTGCCAGCAGCTCGACACCGACAGGCCGTAATGAAAAACTGTTTTTT.